The source of this T cell receptor (beta chain) is a study of Ad26.COV2.S vaccination and SARS-CoV-2 variants (dated by TCRdb to 2020 to 2023). Concerning the study at large: The specificity and breadth of SARS-CoV-2-reactive T cell receptors after Ad26.COV2.S vaccination were assessed by TCRbeta repertoire sequencing. The TCR-sequenced set comprised around 32 samples: around 20 Ad26.COV2.S vaccine recipients, 5 placebo recipients and 8 SARS-CoV-2 convalescent individuals.

The time point label here, explained by the study, means: individuals recovered from natural SARS-CoV-2 infection. Points on this clone: Its antigen remains unidentified. No qualities accompany the bases; no much larger clone lies one base away.

What the study reported, not specific to this receptor: Non-spike TCR breadth was comparable between vaccine and placebo recipients, consistent with the vaccine containing only spike. Ad26.COV2.S recipients had higher spike-specific TCR breadth than placebo recipients (P = 0.0014). The authors noted that the TCR breadth and depth analyses may have underestimated total T cell responses. After vaccination, spike-specific CD8+ and CD4+ T cell responses were reported to show substantial breadth.

TCRbeta CDR3 regions were sequenced with the immunoSEQ Assay. After extraction, genomic DNA underwent amplification by bias-controlled multiplex PCR, followed by high-throughput sequencing. Regarding the original processing steps: To quantify the absolute abundance of each unique TCRbeta CDR3 region, sequences were collapsed and filtered. Usable DNA was measured by amplifying reference genes present in all nucleated cells, and TCRbeta template counts were normalized to that usable DNA to estimate T cell fraction. Repertoire TCRs were annotated as SARS-CoV-2-specific when V gene, CDR3 amino acid sequence and J gene were exactly matched to a known reactive TCR set. The reference SARS-CoV-2 TCR set came from MIRA and was filtered for enrichment in COVID-19-positive ImmuneCODE repertoires, removing public or cross-reactive TCRs. Using the MIRA antigens, annotated TCRs were further analysed by specific ORF or by position within an ORF. Breadth was defined as annotated unique rearrangements over total unique productive rearrangements; depth was the summed frequency of those rearrangements. TCR breadth was compared between groups using two-sided Wilcoxon rank-sum tests. Here the immuneACCESS table is served through TCRdb, limited to in-frame sequences with V and J called. Missing clones are a known gap in these copies; in checked studies unresolved V genes cover under half, and the rest lacks a known reason. The DNA gave D and trimming, while V, J and clone size come from that table. In all, the sample holds around 170,000 clones, and approximately 88% of those were seen once. 5% to 7% of the sample is taken by the ten largest.

The germline V gene specifies SGDLS as CDR1 and YYNGEE as CDR2. Including the terminal cysteine and phenylalanine, the CDR3 comprises 16 residues. Only the CDR3 DNA is retained, 48 bases long and in frame from the first base. V has 3 bases trimmed and J has 8 bases trimmed; junction bases matching no gene number 13. Recombination connected TRBV9 to TRBJ2-2; a stretch of 7 junction bases matches TRBD2. Sequenced material: peripheral blood, taken after recovery from COVID-19. The TCR comes from a human donor who had recovered from COVID-19. The DNA sequence is as follows: TGTGCCAGCAGCGGGGTGGCTACTAGCGTGGGAGGGGAGCTGTTTTTT. This gives the protein CASSGVATSVGGELFF.